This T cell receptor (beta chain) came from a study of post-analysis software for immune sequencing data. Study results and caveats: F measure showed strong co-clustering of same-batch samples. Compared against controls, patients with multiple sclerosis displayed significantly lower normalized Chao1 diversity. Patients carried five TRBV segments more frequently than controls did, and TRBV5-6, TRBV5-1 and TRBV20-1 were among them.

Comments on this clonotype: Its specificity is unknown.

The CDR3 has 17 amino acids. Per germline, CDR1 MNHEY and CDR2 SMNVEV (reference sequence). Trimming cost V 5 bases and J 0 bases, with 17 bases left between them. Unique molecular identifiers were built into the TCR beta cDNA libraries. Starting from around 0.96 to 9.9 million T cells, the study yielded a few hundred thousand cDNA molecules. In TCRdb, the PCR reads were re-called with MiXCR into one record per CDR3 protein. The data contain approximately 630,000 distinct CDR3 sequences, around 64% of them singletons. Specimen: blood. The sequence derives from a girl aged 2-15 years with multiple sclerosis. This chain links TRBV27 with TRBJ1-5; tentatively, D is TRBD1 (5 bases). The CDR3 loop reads CASSPRRTSYSNQPQHF. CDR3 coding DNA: TGTGCCAGCAGTCCACGACGGACAAGTTATAGCAATCAGCCCCAGCATTTT.